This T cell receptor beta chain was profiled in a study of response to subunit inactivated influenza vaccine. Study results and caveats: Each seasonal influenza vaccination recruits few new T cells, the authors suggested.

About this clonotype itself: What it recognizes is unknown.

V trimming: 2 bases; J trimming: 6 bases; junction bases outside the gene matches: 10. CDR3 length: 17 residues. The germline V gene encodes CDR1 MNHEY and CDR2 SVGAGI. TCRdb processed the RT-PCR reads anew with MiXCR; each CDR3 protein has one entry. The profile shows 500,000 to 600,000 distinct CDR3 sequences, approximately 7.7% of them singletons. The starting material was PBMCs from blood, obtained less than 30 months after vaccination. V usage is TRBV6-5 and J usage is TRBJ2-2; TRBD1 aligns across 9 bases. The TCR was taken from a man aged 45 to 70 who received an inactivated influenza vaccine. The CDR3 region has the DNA TGTGCCAGCAGTTACCGACTTCCGGGACAGGGATCCGGGGAGCTGTTTTTT. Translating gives CASSYRLPGQGSGELFF.